These 8 T cell receptor beta chains were sequenced from one sample in a study of shared clonotypes between healthy human individuals. Sequencing was performed with immunoSEQ multiplex PCR; in TCRdb, only in-frame clones are kept and a portion is missing. The sample has about 230,000 clones, approximately 65% seen once. The source material was memory CD4+ T cells sorted from blood. Sample subset: CD45RA-negative fraction. Receptors originate from a man aged 25 to 40 in good health.

V usage is TRBV7-2 and J usage is TRBJ2-4, with D tentatively TRBD2 (5 bases). CDR3 length: 15 residues. V lost 2 bases and J lost 3, with 11 bases in between. CDR1 and CDR2 from the germline V gene are SGHTA and FQGNSA. The CDR3 reads CASSLSGDYKNIQYF. The CDR3 DNA is TGTGCCAGCAGCTTATCCGGGGATTACAAAAACATTCAGTACTTC.

The rearrangement uses TRBV18 and TRBJ2-3; TRBD2 is a possible D gene (6 bases). The CDR3 covers 16 residues. V was clipped by 0 bases and J by 0 bases, with 10 bases between them. Germline-derived CDR1 and CDR2 are KGHSH and LQKENI. The CDR3: CASSPPTGGSTDTQYF. The DNA for the CDR3 is TGTGCCAGCTCACCACCGACCGGGGGTAGCACAGATACGCAGTATTTT.

This clone was observed once. The V call is TRBV12-5, the J call TRBJ1-2; D uncertain. The CDR3 sequence is 13 residues long. Deletions cut 1 base from V and 3 bases from J, with 6 bases between. Germline-derived CDR1 and CDR2 are LGHNT and FRNRAP. The CDR3 spells CASGLGPDYGYTF. The CDR3 coding sequence is TGTGCTAGTGGTTTGGGTCCAGACTATGGCTACACCTTC.

The rearrangement joins TRBV28 to TRBJ1-5; tentatively, D is TRBD1 (6 bases). Looked up from germline, CDR1 is MDHEN and CDR2 is SYDVKM. The CDR3 spans 16 residues. V shed 3 bases and J shed 7 bases, with 19 bases lying between them. CDR3 loop: CASSLPPGGKAQPQHF. DNA for the CDR3: TGTGCCAGCAGTTTGCCCCCCGGGGGCAAAGCGCAGCCCCAGCATTTT.

V usage is TRBV4-1 and J usage is TRBJ2-2; 14 bases fit TRBD2. Germline CDR1 and CDR2: MGHRA and YSYEKL. Trimming at V came to 0 bases and at J to 6 bases, leaving 6 bases not matched to a gene. The CDR3 length is 18 residues. The CDR3 DNA is TGCGCCAGCAGCCAAGAGCTTGGACTAGCGGGAGGCCCCGGGGAGCTGTTTTTT. It yields the protein CASSQELGLAGGPGELFF.

The chain couples TRBV5-1 to TRBJ2-1; 9 bases agree with TRBD1. Germline CDR1 reads SGHRS; CDR2 reads YFSETQ. The V gene end was trimmed by 7 bases and the J gene end by 6 bases; junction bases not matched to a gene: 8. CDR3 size: 14 residues. CDR3 nucleotide sequence: TGCGCCAGCGGCGGACAGGGGTCCACCAATGAGCAGTTCTTC. It translates to CASGGQGSTNEQFF.

The rearrangement links TRBV28 to TRBJ1-5, with D tentatively TRBD1 (6 bases). The CDR3 spans 16 residues. Germline CDR1 reads MDHEN; CDR2 reads SYDVKM. V dropped 6 bases and J dropped 3 bases, with 18 bases sitting between them. CDR3 amino acids: CASRYQSGAANQPQHF. The CDR3 DNA sequence: TGTGCCAGCAGGTACCAATCAGGGGCTGCCAATCAGCCCCAGCATTTT.

This clone came up many times. This chain connects TRBV9 to TRBJ2-1, with D perhaps TRBD1 (5 bases). CDR3 length: 15 amino acids. Germline loops: CDR1 SGDLS, CDR2 YYNGEE. Trimming removed 1 base at V and 8 bases at J, with 16 bases between. DNA of the CDR3: TGTGCCAGCAGCGTACAGGGAAATGAAGGGTATGAGCAGTTCTTC. Residues: CASSVQGNEGYEQFF.